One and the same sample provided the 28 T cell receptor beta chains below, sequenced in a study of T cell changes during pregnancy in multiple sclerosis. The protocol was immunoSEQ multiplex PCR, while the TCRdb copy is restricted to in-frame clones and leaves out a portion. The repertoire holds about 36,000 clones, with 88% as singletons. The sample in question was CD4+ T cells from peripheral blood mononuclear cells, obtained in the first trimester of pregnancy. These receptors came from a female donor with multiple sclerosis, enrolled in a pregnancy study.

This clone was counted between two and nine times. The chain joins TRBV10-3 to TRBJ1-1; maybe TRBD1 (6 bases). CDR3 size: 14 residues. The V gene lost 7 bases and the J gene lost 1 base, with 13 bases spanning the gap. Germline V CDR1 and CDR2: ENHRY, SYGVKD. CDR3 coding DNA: TGTGCCATCAAATCCACAGGGAAGAACACTGAAGCTTTCTTT. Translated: CAIKSTGKNTEAFF.

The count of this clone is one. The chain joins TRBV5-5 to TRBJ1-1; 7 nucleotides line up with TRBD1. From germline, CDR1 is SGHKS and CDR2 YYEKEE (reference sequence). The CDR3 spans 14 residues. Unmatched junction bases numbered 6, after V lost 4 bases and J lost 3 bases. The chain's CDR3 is CASSARQGHTEAFF. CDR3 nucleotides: TGTGCCAGCAGCGCAAGACAGGGCCACACTGAAGCTTTCTTT.

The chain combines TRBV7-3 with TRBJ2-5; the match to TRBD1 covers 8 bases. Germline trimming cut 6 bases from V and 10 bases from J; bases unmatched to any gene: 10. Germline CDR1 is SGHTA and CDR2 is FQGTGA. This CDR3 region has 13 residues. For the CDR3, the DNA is TGTGCCAGCAGTCAATCCGATGGACAGGGCCAGTACTTC. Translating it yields CASSQSDGQGQYF.

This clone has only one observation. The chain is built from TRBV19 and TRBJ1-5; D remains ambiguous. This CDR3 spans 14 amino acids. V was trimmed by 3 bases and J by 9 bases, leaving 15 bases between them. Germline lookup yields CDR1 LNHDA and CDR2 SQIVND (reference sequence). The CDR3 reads CASSILGGPGPQHF. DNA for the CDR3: TGTGCCAGTAGTATCCTCGGCGGGCCGGGGCCCCAGCATTTT.

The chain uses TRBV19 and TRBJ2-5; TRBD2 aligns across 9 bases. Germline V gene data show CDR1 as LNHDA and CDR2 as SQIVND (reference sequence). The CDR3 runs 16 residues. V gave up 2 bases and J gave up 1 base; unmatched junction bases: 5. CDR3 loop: CASSISSGGSQETQYF. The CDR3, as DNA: TGTGCCAGTAGTATATCAAGCGGGGGGTCCCAAGAGACCCAGTACTTC.

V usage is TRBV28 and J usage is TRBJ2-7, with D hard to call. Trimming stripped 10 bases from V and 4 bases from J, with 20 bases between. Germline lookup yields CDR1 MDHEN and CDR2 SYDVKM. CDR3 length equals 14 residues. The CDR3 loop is CATLGMIASYEQYF. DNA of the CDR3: TGTGCCACCCTCGGAATGATAGCATCTTACGAGCAGTACTTC.

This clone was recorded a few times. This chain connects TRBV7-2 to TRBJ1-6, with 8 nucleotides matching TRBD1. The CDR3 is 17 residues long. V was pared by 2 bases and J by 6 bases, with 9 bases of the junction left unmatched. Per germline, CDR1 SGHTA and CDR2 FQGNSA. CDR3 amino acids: CASSLPTGALGNSPLHF. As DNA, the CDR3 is TGTGCCAGCAGCTTACCGACAGGGGCTCTTGGTAATTCACCCCTCCACTTT. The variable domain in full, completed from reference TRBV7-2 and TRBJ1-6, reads GAGVSQSPSNKVTEKGKDVELRCDPISGHTALYWYRQSLGQGLEFLIYFQGNSAPDKSGLPSDRFSAERTGGSVSTLTIQRTQQEDSAVYLCASSLPTGALGNSPLHFGNGTRLTVT.

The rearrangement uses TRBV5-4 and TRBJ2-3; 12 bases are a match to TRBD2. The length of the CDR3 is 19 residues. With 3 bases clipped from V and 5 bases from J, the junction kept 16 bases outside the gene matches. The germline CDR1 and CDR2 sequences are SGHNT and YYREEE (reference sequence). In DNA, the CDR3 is TGTGCCAGCAGCTCTGGCCCCACCCTGACTAGCGGGAGAAGAGATACGCAGTATTTT. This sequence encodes CASSSGPTLTSGRRDTQYF.

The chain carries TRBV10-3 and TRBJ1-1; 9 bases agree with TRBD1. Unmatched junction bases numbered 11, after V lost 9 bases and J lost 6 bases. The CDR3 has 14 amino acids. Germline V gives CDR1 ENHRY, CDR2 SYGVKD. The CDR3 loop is CAIGAGTGIAEAFF. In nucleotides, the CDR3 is TGTGCCATTGGGGCCGGGACAGGGATCGCTGAAGCTTTCTTT.

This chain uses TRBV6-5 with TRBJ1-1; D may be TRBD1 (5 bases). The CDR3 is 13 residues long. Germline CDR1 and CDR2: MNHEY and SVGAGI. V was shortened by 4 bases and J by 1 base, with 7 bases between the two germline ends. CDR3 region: CASSSTANTEAFF. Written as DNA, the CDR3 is TGTGCCAGCAGTTCGACAGCGAACACTGAAGCTTTCTTT.

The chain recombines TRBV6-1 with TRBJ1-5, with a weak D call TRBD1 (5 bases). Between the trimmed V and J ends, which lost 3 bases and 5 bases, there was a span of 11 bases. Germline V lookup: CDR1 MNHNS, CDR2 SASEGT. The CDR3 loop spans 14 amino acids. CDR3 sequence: CASSDVRQYQPQHF. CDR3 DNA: TGTGCCAGCAGTGATGTGAGACAGTATCAGCCCCAGCATTTT.

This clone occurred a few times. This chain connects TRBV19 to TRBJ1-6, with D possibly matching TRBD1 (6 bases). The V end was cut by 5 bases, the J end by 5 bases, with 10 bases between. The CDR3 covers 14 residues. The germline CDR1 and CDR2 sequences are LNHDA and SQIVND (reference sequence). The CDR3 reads CASSSGTNNSPLHF. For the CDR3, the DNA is TGTGCCAGTAGTTCCGGGACAAATAATTCACCCCTCCACTTT.

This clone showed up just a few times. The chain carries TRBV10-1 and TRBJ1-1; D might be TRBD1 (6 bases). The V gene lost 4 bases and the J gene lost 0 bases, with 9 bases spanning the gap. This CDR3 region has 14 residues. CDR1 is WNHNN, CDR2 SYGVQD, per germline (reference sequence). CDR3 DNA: TGCGCCAGCAGTGGAGGGGGACTGAACACTGAAGCTTTCTTT. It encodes CASSGGGLNTEAFF.

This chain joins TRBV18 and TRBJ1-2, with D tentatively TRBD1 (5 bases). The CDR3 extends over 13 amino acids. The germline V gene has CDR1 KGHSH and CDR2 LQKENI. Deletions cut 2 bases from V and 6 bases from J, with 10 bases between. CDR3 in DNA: TGTGCCAGCTCACCATCCAGGGTAGATGGCTACACCTTC. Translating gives CASSPSRVDGYTF. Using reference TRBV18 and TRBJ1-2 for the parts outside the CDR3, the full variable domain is NAGVMQNPRHLVRRRGQEARLRCSPMKGHSHVYWYRQLPEEGLKFMVYLQKENIIDESGMPKERFSAEFPKEGPSILRIQQVVRGDSAAYFCASSPSRVDGYTFGSGTRLTVV.

For the CDR3, the DNA is TGTGCCAGCAGCTGGGGGGGACAGGGGAACTATGGCTACACCTTC. Translated: CASSWGGQGNYGYTF. V gene TRBV5-4 combines with J gene TRBJ1-2, with 10 bases matching TRBD1. The CDR3 has 15 amino acids. V dropped 3 bases and J dropped 2; count of bases not matched to a gene: 4. Germline CDR1 is SGHNT and CDR2 is YYREEE (reference sequence).

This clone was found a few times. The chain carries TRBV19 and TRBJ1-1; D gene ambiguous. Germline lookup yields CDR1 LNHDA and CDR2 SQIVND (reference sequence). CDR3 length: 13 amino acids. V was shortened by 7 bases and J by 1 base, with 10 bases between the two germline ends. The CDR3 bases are TGTGCCAGTACCACACCCAGGAACACTGAAGCTTTCTTT. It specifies CASTTPRNTEAFF.

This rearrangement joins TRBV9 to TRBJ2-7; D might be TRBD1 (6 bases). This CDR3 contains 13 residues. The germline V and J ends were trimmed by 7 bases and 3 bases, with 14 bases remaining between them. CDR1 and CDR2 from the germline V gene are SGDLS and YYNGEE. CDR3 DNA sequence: TGTGCCAGCGGTAGACAGGCAAACTACGAGCAGTACTTC. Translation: CASGRQANYEQYF.

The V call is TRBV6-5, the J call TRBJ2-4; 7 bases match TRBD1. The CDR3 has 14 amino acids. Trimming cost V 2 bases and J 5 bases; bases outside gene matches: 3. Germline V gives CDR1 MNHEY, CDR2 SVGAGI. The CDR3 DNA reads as TGTGCCAGCAGTTACGACAGGGTCCAAAACATTCAGTACTTC. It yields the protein CASSYDRVQNIQYF.

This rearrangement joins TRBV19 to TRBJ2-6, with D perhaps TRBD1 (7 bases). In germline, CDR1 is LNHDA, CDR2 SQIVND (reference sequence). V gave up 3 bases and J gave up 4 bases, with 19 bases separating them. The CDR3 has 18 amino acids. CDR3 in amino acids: CASSMEGGQVPGANVLTF. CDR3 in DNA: TGTGCCAGTAGTATGGAGGGCGGACAGGTCCCCGGGGCCAACGTCCTGACTTTC. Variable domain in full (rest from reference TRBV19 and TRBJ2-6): DGGITQSPKYLFRKEGQNVTLSCEQNLNHDAMYWYRQDPGQGLRLIYYSQIVNDFQKGDIAEGYSVSREKKESFPLTVTSAQKNPTAFYLCASSMEGGQVPGANVLTFGAGSRLTVL.

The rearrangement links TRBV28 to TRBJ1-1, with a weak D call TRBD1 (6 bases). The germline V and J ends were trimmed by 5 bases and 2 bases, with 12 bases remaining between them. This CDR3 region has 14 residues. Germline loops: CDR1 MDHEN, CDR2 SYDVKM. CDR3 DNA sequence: TGTGCCAGCAGTGAATGGACAGATAACACTGAAGCTTTCTTT. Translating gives CASSEWTDNTEAFF.

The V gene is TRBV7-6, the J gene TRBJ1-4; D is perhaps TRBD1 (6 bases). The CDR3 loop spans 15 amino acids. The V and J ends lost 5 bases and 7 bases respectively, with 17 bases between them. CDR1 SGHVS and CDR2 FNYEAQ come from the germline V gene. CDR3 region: CASSRRDIVGEKLFF. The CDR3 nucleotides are TGTGCCAGCAGCCGCCGGGACATCGTGGGTGAAAAACTGTTTTTT.

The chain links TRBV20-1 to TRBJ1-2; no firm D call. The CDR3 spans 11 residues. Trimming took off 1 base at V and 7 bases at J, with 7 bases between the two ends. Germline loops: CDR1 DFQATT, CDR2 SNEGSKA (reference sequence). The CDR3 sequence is CSARVSRGYTF. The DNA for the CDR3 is TGCAGTGCTAGAGTTAGCCGTGGCTACACCTTC.

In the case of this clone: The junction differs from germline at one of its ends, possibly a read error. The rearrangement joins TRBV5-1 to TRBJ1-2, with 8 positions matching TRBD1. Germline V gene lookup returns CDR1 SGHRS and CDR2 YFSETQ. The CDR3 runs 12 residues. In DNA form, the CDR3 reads TGCGCCAGCAGCTTGGGGACAGGGCTTGCAGACTTC. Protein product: CASSLGTGLADF.

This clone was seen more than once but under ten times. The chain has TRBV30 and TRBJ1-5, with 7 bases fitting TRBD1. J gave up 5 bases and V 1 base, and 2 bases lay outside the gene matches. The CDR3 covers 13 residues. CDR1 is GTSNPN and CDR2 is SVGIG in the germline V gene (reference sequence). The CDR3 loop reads CAWSAGGYQPQHF. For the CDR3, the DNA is TGTGCCTGGAGTGCAGGGGGGTATCAGCCCCAGCATTTT.

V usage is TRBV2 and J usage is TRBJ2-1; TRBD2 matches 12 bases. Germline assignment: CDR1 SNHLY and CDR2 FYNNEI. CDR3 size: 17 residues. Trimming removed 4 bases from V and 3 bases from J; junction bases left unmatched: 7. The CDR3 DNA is TGTGCCAGCAGTGGGACTAGCGGGAAGGGCAACTACAATGAGCAGTTCTTC. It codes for CASSGTSGKGNYNEQFF.

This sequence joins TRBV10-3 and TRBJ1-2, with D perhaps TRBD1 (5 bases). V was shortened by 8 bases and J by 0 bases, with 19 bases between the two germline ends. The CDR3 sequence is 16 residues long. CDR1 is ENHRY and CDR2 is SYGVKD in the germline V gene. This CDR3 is CAIPLKLGPANYGYTF. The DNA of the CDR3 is TGTGCCATCCCGTTGAAACTGGGGCCAGCTAACTATGGCTACACCTTC.

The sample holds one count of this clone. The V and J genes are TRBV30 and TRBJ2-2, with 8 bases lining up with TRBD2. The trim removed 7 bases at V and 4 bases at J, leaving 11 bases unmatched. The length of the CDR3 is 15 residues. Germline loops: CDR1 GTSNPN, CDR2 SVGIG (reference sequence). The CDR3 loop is CASDALAGGTGELFF. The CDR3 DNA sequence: TGTGCCTCCGACGCCCTGGCGGGGGGCACCGGGGAGCTGTTTTTT. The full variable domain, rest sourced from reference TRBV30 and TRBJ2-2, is SQTIHQWPATLVQPVGSPLSLECTVEGTSNPNLYWYRQAAGRGLQLLFYSVGIGQISSEVPQNLSASRPQDRQFILSSKKLLLSDSGFYLCASDALAGGTGELFFGEGSRLTVL.

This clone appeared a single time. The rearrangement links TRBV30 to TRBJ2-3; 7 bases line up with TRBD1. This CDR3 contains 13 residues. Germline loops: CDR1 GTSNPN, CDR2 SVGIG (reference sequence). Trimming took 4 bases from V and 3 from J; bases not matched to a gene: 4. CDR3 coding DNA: TGTGCCTGGAACAGGGGCACTACAGATACGCAGTATTTT. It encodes CAWNRGTTDTQYF.